The rows below give T cell receptor beta chains drawn from one sample of a study of PD-L1 blockade in urothelial cancer. Sequenced by immunoSEQ multiplex PCR; TCRdb stores in-frame clones only, minus some. The repertoire holds about 74,000 clones, about nine tenths seen once, with 4.5% to 5% in the top ten. The specimen comprised PBMCs, sampled around atezolizumab (anti-PD-L1) treatment. Receptors were obtained from a man between 65 and 79 years old with urothelial cancer. CDR3s include the opening cysteine and the closing phenylalanine or tryptophan.

j_gene	len	v_gene	CDR3aa
TRBJ2-3	16	TRBV10-3	CAIRETSGRAVDTQYF
TRBJ2-1	13	TRBV19	CASSIVISHEQFF
TRBJ2-7	15	TRBV7-6	CASRDTGTGDYEQYF
TRBJ2-1	16	TRBV21-1	CASSKVGGQGGFEQFF
TRBJ1-3	16	TRBV5-5	CASSLVGGASGNTIYF
TRBJ2-5	12	TRBV6-4	CASSEGVETQYF
TRBJ2-7	17	TRBV18	CASSPARLADGIYEQYF
TRBJ2-7	14	TRBV10-1	CASSVGPTGGEQYF
TRBJ1-4	15	TRBV5-1	CASSYYRATNEKLFF
TRBJ2-7	16	TRBV11-2	CASSRPPGLAFYEQYF
TRBJ2-7	13	TRBV4-1	CASSNRVDYEQYF
TRBJ1-1	13	TRBV29-1	CSGDRGWNTEAFF
TRBJ2-7	12	TRBV2	CAGRTDSYEQYF
TRBJ1-1	13	TRBV7-6	CASSLGQNTEAFF
TRBJ1-1	13	TRBV11-3	CASSLAAGFEAFF
TRBJ2-1	15	TRBV9	CASSARLAAYNEQFF
TRBJ2-7	17	TRBV9	CASSVDPLAETLDEQYF
TRBJ1-5	15	TRBV6-1	CASKPGQGPNQPQHF
TRBJ2-1	16	TRBV9	CASSVGTSGSYGEQFF
TRBJ2-7	15	TRBV28	CASSPVSSGRAEQYF
TRBJ2-2	15	TRBV11-2	CASSPQTGGYGELFF
TRBJ2-7	15	TRBV29-1	CSVELRDRRTYEQYF
TRBJ2-7	21	TRBV28	CASSTDWTGTLLAKPSYEQYF
TRBJ2-7	13	TRBV4-2	CASSHGGGNEQYF
TRBJ2-2	15	TRBV25-1	CASSLAGMNTGELFF
TRBJ1-5	14	TRBV6-6	CASSYSILRGPQHF
TRBJ2-1	15	TRBV9	CASSVSGVTTGEQFF
TRBJ2-1	14	TRBV5-6	CASSFIDTSTEQFF